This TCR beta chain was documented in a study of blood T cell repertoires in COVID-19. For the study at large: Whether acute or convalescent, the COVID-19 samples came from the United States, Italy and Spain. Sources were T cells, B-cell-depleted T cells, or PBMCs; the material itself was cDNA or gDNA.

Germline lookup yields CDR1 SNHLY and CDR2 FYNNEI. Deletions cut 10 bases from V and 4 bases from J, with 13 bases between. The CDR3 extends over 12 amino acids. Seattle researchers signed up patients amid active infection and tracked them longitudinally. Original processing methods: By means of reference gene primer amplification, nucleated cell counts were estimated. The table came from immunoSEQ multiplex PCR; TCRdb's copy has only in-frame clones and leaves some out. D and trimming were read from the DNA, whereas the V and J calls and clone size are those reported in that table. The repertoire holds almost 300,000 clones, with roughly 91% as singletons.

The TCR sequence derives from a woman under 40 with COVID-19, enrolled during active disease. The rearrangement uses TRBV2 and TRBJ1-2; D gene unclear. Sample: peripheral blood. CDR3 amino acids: CAIPFYFYGYTF. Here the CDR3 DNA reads TGTGCCATTCCCTTCTATTTCTATGGCTACACCTTC.